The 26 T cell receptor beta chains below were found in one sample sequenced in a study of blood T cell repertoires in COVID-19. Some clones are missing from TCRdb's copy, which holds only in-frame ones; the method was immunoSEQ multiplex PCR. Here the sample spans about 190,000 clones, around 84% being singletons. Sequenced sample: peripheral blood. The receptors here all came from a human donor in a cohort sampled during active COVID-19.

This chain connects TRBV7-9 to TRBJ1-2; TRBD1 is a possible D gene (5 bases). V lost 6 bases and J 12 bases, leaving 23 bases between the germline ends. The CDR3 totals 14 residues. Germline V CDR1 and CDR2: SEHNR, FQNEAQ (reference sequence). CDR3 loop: CASRHSGGAFSHTF. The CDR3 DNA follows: TGTGCCAGCAGACATTCCGGGGGAGCGTTTAGTCACACCTTC.

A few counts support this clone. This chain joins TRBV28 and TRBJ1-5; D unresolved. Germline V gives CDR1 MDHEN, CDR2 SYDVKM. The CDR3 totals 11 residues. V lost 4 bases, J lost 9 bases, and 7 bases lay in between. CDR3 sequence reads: CASSSSGPQHF. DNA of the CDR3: TGTGCCAGCAGTTCATCGGGGCCCCAGCATTTT.

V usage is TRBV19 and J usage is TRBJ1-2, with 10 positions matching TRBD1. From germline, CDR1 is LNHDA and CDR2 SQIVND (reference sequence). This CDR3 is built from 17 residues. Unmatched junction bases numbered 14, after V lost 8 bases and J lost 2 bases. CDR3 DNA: TGTGCCAGTCACTCCGGGACAGGGGATGTTATCAACTATGGCTACACCTTC. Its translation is CASHSGTGDVINYGYTF.

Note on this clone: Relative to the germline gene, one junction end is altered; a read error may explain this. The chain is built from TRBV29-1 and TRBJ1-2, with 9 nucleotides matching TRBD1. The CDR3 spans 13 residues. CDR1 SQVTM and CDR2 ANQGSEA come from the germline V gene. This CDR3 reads CSVLGQGNFGYTF. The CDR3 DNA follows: TGCAGCGTTTTAGGACAGGGGAACTTTGGCTACACCTTC.

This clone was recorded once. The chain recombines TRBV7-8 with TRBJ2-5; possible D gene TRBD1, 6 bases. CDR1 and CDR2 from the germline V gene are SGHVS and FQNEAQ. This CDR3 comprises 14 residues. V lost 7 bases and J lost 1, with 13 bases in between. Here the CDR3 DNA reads TGTGCCAGCAACCAGTACAGGGCCCAAGAGACCCAGTACTTC. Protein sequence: CASNQYRAQETQYF.

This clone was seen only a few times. CDR3: CASSLVPLGGIGPNEQFF. The CDR3 DNA follows: TGTGCCAGCAGCTTAGTTCCCCTTGGGGGGATTGGTCCCAATGAGCAGTTCTTC. The V call is TRBV7-8, the J call TRBJ2-1; possibly TRBD2 for D (6 bases). CDR1 is SGHVS and CDR2 is FQNEAQ in the germline V gene. This CDR3 region has 18 residues. The V and J ends lost 1 base and 6 bases respectively, with 22 bases between them.

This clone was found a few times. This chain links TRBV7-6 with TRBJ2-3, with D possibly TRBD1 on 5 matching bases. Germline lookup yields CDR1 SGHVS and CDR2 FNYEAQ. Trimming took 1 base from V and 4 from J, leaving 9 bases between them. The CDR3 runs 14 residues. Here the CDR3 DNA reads TGTGCCAGCAGCTTAGTCAGGGCGGCAGATACGCAGTATTTT. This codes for CASSLVRAADTQYF.

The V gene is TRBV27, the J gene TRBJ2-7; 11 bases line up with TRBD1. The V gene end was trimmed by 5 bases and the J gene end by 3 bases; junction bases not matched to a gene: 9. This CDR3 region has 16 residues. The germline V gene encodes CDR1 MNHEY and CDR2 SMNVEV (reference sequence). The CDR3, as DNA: TGTGCCAGCAGTATTACCGCCGGGACAGGGGGCTACGAGCAGTACTTC. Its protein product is CASSITAGTGGYEQYF.

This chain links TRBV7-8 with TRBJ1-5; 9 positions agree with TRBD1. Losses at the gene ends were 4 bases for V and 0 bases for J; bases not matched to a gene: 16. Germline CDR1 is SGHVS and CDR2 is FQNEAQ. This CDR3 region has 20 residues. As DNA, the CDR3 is TGTGCCAGCAGCTACGGGACAGGGTCTTCGCTATCAACTAGCAATCAGCCCCAGCATTTT. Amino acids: CASSYGTGSSLSTSNQPQHF.

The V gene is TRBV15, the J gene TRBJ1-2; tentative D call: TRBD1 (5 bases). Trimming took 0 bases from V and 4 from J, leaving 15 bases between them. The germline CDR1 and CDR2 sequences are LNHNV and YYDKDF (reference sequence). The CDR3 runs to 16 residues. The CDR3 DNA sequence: TGTGCCACCAGCAGAGATCCGGGGGGACTTCTCTATGGCTACACCTTC. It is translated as CATSRDPGGLLYGYTF.

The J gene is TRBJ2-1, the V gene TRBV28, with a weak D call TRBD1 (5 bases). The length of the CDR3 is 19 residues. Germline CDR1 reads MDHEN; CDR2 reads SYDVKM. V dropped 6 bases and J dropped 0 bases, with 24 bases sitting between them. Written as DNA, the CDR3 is TGTGCCAGCAGCCGACAGTACCCAAGGGGCTATAGCTCCTACAATGAGCAGTTCTTC. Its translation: CASSRQYPRGYSSYNEQFF.

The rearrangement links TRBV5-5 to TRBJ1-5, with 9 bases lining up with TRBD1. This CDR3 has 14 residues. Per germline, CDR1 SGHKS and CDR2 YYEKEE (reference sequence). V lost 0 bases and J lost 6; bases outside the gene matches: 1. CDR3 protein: CASSLGTGAQPQHF. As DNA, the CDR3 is TGTGCCAGCAGCTTGGGGACAGGGGCTCAGCCCCAGCATTTT. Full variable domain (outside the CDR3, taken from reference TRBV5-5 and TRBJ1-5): DAGVTQSPTHLIKTRGQQVTLRCSPISGHKSVSWYQQVLGQGPQFIFQYYEKEERGRGNFPDRFSARQFPNYSSELNVNALLLGDSALYLCASSLGTGAQPQHFGDGTRLSIL.

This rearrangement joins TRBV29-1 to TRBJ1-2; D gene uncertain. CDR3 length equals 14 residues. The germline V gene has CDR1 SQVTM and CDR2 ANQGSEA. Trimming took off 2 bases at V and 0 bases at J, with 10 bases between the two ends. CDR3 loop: CSVEIAPTNYGYTF. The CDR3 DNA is TGCAGCGTTGAAATCGCACCTACTAACTATGGCTACACCTTC.

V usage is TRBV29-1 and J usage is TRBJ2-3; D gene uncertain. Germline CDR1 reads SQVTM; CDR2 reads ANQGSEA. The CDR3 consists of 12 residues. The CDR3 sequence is CSAPWPTDTQYF. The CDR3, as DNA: TGCAGTGCCCCCTGGCCCACAGATACGCAGTATTTT.

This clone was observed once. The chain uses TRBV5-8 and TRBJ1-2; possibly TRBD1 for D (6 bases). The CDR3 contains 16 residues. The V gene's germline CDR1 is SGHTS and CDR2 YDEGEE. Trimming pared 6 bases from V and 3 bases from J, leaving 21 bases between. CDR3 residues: CASTPFWGRGDYGYTF. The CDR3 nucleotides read TGTGCCAGCACCCCCTTTTGGGGCAGGGGAGACTATGGCTACACCTTC.

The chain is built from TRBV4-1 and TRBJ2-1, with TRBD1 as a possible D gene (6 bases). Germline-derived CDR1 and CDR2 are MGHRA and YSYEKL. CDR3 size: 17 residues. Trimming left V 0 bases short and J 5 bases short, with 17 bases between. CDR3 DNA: TGCGCCAGCAGCCAAGATCTGAGGACAGTTCTTAACAATGAGCAGTTCTTC. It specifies CASSQDLRTVLNNEQFF.

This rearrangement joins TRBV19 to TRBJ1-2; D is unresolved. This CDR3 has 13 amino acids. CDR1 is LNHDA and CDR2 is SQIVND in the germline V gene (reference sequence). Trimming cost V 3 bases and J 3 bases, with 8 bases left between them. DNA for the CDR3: TGTGCCAGTAGTATGCGGGGAGACTATGGCTACACCTTC. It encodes CASSMRGDYGYTF.

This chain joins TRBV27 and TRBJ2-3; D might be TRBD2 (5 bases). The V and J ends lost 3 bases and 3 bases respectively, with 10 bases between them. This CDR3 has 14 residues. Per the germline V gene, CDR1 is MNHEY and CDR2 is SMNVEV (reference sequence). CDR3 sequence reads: CASSFGVATDTQYF. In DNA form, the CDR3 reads TGTGCCAGCAGTTTCGGGGTTGCAACAGATACGCAGTATTTT.

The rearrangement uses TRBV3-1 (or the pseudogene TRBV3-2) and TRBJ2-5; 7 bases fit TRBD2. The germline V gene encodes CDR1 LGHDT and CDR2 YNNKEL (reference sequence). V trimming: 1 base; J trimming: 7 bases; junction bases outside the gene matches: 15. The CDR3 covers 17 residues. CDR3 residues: CASSQATSGGRSGTQYF. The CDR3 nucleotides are TGTGCCAGCAGCCAAGCCACGTCGGGGGGACGCTCCGGGACCCAGTACTTC.

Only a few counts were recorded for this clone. CDR3: CSVEGTGVAGELFF. Written as DNA, the CDR3 is TGCAGCGTTGAGGGGACAGGGGTCGCCGGGGAGCTGTTTTTT. V usage is TRBV29-1 and J usage is TRBJ2-2, with 10 bases identical to TRBD1. The J segment lost 6 bases and the V segment lost 3 bases, leaving 4 bases of the junction unmatched. This CDR3 spans 14 amino acids. The germline V gene has CDR1 SQVTM and CDR2 ANQGSEA.

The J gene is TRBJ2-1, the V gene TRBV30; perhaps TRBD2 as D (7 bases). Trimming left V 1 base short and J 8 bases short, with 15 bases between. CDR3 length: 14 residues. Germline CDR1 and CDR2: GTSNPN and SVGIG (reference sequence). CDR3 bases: TGTGCCTGGAGTGGGGAGGGCAGGGGCCATGAGCAGTTCTTC. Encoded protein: CAWSGEGRGHEQFF.

The DNA for the CDR3 is TGTGCCAGCAGCCCCGTAGGACTAGGAAGATCCTCCTACAATGAGCAGTTCTTC. It is translated as CASSPVGLGRSSYNEQFF. The chain has TRBV27 and TRBJ2-1, with 7 positions matching TRBD2. This CDR3 contains 18 residues. V lost 6 bases to trimming and J lost 0 bases; unmatched junction nucleotides: 14. Per the germline V gene, CDR1 is MNHEY and CDR2 is SMNVEV (reference sequence).

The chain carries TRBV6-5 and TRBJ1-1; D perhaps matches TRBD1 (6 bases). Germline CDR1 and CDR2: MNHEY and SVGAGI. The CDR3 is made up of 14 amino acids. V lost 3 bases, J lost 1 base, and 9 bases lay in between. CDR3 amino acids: CASSYSGANTEAFF. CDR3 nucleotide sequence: TGTGCCAGCAGTTATTCAGGGGCGAACACTGAAGCTTTCTTT.

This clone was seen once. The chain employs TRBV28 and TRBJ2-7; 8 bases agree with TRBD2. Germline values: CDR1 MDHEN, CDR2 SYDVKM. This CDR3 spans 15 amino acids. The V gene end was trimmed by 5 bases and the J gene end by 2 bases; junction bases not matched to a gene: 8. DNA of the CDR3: TGTGCCAGCAGTCGACGAGCGGGAGCCCCCTACGAGCAGTACTTC. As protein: CASSRRAGAPYEQYF.

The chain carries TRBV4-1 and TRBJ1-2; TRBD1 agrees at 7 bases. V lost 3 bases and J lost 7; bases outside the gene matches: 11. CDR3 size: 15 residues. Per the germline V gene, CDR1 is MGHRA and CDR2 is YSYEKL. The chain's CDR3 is CASSQGPGGLGGYTF. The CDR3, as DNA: TGCGCCAGCAGCCAGGGACCAGGGGGATTGGGTGGCTACACCTTC.

In DNA form, the CDR3 reads TGTGCCAGCAGGGGGGACACTTATCAGCCCCAGCATTTT. Translation gives CASRGDTYQPQHF. The chain joins TRBV2 to TRBJ1-5; D perhaps matches TRBD1 (6 bases). Per the germline V gene, CDR1 is SNHLY and CDR2 is FYNNEI. The CDR3 loop spans 13 amino acids. Trimming left V 6 bases short and J 5 bases short, with 11 bases between.